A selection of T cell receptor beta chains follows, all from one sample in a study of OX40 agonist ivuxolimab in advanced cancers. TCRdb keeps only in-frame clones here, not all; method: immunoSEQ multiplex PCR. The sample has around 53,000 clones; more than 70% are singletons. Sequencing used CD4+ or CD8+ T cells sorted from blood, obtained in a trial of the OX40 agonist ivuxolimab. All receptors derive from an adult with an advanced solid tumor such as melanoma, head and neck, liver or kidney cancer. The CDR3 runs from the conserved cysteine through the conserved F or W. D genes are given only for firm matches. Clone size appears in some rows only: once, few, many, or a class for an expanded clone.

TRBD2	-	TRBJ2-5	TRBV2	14	TGTGCCAGCGCTATTCGGGACTACCTGGGGACCCAGTACTTC	CASAIRDYLGTQYF
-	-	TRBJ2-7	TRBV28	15	TGTGCCAGCAGTTTCGGTACCCGCCCCTCCTACGAGCAGTACTTC	CASSFGTRPSYEQYF
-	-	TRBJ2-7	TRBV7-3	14	TGTGCCAGCAGCTTAAGTGGAAGCTCCTACGAGCAGTACTTC	CASSLSGSSYEQYF
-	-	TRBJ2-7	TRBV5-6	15	TGTGCCAGCACCCTTCTTAGCGGTCAGTTCGGCGAGCAGTACTTC	CASTLLSGQFGEQYF
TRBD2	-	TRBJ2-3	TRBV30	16	TGTGCCTCTACGAGGACTAGCGGGAGACGGGCAGATACGCAGTATTTT	CASTRTSGRRADTQYF
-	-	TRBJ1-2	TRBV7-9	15	TGTGCCAGCAGCTTCTCAAACAGGGTTAACTATGGCTACACCTTC	CASSFSNRVNYGYTF
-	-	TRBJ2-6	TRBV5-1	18	TGCGCCTCCAAGGGGGCGGGAGGCCTTGTTACTGGGGCCAACGTCCTGACTTTC	CASKGAGGLVTGANVLTF
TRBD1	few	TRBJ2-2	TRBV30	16	TGTGCCTGGAGTAAGTGGACAGGGGGCGACACCGGGGAGCTGTTTTTT	CAWSKWTGGDTGELFF
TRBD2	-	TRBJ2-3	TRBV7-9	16	TGTGCCAGCAGCTTGACAAGCGGGAGGGCAACAGATACGCAGTATTTT	CASSLTSGRATDTQYF
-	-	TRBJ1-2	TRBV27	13	TGTGCCAGCAGACGCCGGGACGTCTATGGCTACACCTTC	CASRRRDVYGYTF
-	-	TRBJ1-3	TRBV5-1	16	TGCGCCAGCAGCTTGGTTGGCAGTGGCTCTGGAAACACCATATATTTT	CASSLVGSGSGNTIYF
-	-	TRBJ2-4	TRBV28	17	TGTGCCAGCAGTTTAAAGGGGGGGGGATTAGCCAAAAACATTCAGTACTTC	CASSLKGGGLAKNIQYF
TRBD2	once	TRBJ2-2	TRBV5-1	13	TGCGCCAGCAGCGGACTAGTCTCCGGGGAGCTGTTTTTT	CASSGLVSGELFF
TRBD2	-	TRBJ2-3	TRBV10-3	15	TGTGCCATCAGTGCCACTAGCGGTAACACAGATACGCAGTATTTT	CAISATSGNTDTQYF
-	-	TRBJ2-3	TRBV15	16	TGTGCCACCAGCAGAGATCGGTTGGGGGGTGGAGATACGCAGTATTTT	CATSRDRLGGGDTQYF
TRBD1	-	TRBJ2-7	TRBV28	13	TGTGCCAGCAGCCCGACAGGGACCTACGAGCAGTACTTC	CASSPTGTYEQYF
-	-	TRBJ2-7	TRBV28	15	TGTGCCAGCAGTCCCCTCGGGAACCAACTCTACGAGCAGTACTTC	CASSPLGNQLYEQYF
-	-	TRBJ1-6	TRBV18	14	TGTGCCAGCTCACCCGGAATGAGGAATTCACCCCTCCACTTT	CASSPGMRNSPLHF
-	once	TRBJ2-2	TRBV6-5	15	TGTGCCAGCAGTTACACTACTAGCAACACCGGGGAGCTGTTTTTT	CASSYTTSNTGELFF
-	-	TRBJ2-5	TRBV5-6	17	TGTGCCAGCAGCTTTTGGGGGTACCGGCAGCTTCAAGAGACCCAGTACTTC	CASSFWGYRQLQETQYF